The 30 T cell receptor beta chains given below trace back to one sample, sequenced in a study of T-cell reconstitution after alpha-beta-depleted transplantation in children. The TCRbeta library incorporated unique molecular identifiers. In TCRdb, the PCR reads were re-called with MiXCR into one record per CDR3 protein. The table has about 6,100 distinct CDR3 sequences, under 20% seen once; the top ten hold roughly 12%. Sequenced material: PBMCs, mostly from graft donor cells, taken 60 days after TCRalphabeta/CD19-depleted stem cell transplant. These TCRs come from a male patient under 18 who had a stem cell transplant for acute myeloid leukemia, so the T cells may come from the graft donor.

By its share, this clonotype is medium-sized. The germline gene is not matched at one end of the junction; a read error may be the cause. This sequence joins TRBV7-7 and TRBJ2-5; D is uncertain. The CDR3 covers 13 residues. CDR1 and CDR2 (germline): SSHAT, FNYEAQ (reference sequence). The DNA of the CDR3 is TGTGCTAGCAGCTTGGACGGGTCGGGGACCCAGTACTTC. It encodes CASSLDGSGTQYF.

By share, this clonotype counts as medium-sized. The chain is built from TRBV20-1 and TRBJ2-1; TRBD2 matches 15 bases. This CDR3 is 20 amino acids long. V was clipped by 3 bases and J by 3 bases; unmatched bases: 15. Germline V gives CDR1 DFQATT, CDR2 SNEGSKA (reference sequence). The CDR3 loop is CSASPSPGTSGRRSYNEQFF. The CDR3 DNA reads as TGCAGTGCTAGTCCATCCCCCGGGACTAGCGGGAGGAGGAGCTACAATGAGCAGTTCTTC.

This clonotype was detected a few times. This sequence joins TRBV24-1 and TRBJ2-2; D call uncertain. Germline CDR1 and CDR2: KGHDR and SFDVKD. The CDR3 is made up of 14 amino acids. V gave up 5 bases and J gave up 1 base, with 7 bases separating them. CDR3 in amino acids: CATSGDGNTGELFF. The CDR3 coding sequence is TGTGCCACCAGTGGAGACGGGAACACCGGGGAGCTGTTTTTT.

By frequency in the sample, this clonotype is hyperexpanded. The chain carries TRBV20-1 and TRBJ2-5; the D gene is possibly TRBD1 (6 bases). Trimming shortened V by 5 bases and J by 3 bases, and 7 bases separated the two germline ends. CDR1 and CDR2 (germline): DFQATT, SNEGSKA (reference sequence). CDR3 length: 11 residues. The CDR3 DNA follows: TGCAGTGCTGGGACAAAAGAGACCCAGTACTTC. This sequence encodes CSAGTKETQYF.

The rearrangement uses TRBV7-9 and TRBJ2-5; D remains ambiguous. V dropped 7 bases and J dropped 5 bases, with 8 bases sitting between them. This CDR3 has 11 amino acids. The germline V gene has CDR1 SEHNR and CDR2 FQNEAQ (reference sequence). The DNA of the CDR3 is TGTGCCAGCACGCTTAGCGAGACCCAGTACTTC. This codes for CASTLSETQYF.

This clonotype was found a few times. This rearrangement joins TRBV7-9 to TRBJ2-1, with a possible D match to TRBD2 (5 bases). The CDR3 has 17 residues. Germline-derived CDR1 and CDR2 are SEHNR and FQNEAQ (reference sequence). The V gene lost 2 bases and the J gene lost 4 bases, with 18 bases spanning the gap. CDR3 bases: TGTGCCAGCAGCTTATTATCAGAGGACTCGTCATACAATGAGCAGTTCTTC. As protein: CASSLLSEDSSYNEQFF.

In the case of this clonotype: This may be a read error, as it is one base from a much larger clone. This sequence joins TRBV28 and TRBJ2-1; 7 bases are shared with TRBD1. The CDR3 consists of 13 residues. Trimming took 7 bases from V and 3 from J; bases not matched to a gene: 3. The germline gives CDR1 MDHEN, CDR2 SYDVKM. CDR3 sequence reads: CASTDRSYNEQFF. CDR3 bases: TGTGCCAGCACGGACAGGAGCTACAATGAGCAGTTCTTC.

This clonotype has only one observation. The chain recombines TRBV28 with TRBJ2-5; TRBD2 is a possible D gene (6 bases). This CDR3 is built from 15 residues. From germline, CDR1 is MDHEN and CDR2 SYDVKM. Trimming cost V 2 bases and J 2 bases, with 12 bases left between them. CDR3 residues: CASSLGGAVQETQYF. The CDR3 DNA follows: TGTGCCAGCAGTTTAGGCGGGGCAGTACAAGAGACCCAGTACTTC. The full variable domain, its missing parts supplied by reference TRBV28 and TRBJ2-5, is DVKVTQSSRYLVKRTGEKVFLECVQDMDHENMFWYRQDPGLGLRLIYFSYDVKMKEKGDIPEGYSVSREKKERFSLILESASTNQTSMYLCASSLGGAVQETQYFGPGTRLLVL.

The V and J genes are TRBV19 and TRBJ2-1; tentatively, D is TRBD1 (6 bases). The CDR3 consists of 14 residues. CDR1 LNHDA and CDR2 SQIVND come from the germline V gene (reference sequence). The V and J ends lost 7 bases and 1 base respectively, with 11 bases between them. The CDR3 region is CASKDSKSYNEQFF. CDR3 bases: TGTGCCAGTAAGGACAGTAAATCCTACAATGAGCAGTTCTTC.

This clonotype ranks as medium-sized. The chain links TRBV20-1 to TRBJ2-5; 9 bases are a match to TRBD2. V lost 0 bases, J lost 1 base, and 12 bases stayed unmatched. The germline V gene has CDR1 DFQATT and CDR2 SNEGSKA (reference sequence). This CDR3 has 18 residues. The CDR3 loop reads CSARDVSGRRGGQETQYF. The DNA for the CDR3 is TGCAGTGCTAGAGATGTCAGCGGGAGGAGGGGGGGCCAAGAGACCCAGTACTTC.

This clonotype is medium-sized in the sample. V is TRBV20-1 and J is TRBJ2-3; D is unclear. Germline V gives CDR1 DFQATT, CDR2 SNEGSKA (reference sequence). CDR3 length: 15 amino acids. The V end was cut by 4 bases, the J end by 2 bases, with 16 bases between. The CDR3 loop is CSAILGGRHTDTQYF. The DNA for the CDR3 is TGCAGTGCTATTTTAGGTGGCAGGCACACAGATACGCAGTATTTT.

V gene TRBV7-8 combines with J gene TRBJ2-3; D is ambiguous. In germline, CDR1 is SGHVS, CDR2 FQNEAQ. The CDR3 is made up of 15 amino acids. V was clipped by 4 bases and J by 2 bases, with 13 bases between them. The CDR3 bases are TGTGCCAGCAGCTGGGTCTCCATTAACACAGATACGCAGTATTTT. Its protein is CASSWVSINTDTQYF.

V and J are TRBV28 and TRBJ1-4, with 7 bases matching TRBD1. This CDR3 has 16 amino acids. CDR1 MDHEN and CDR2 SYDVKM come from the germline V gene. J was trimmed by 0 bases and V by 4 bases; bases with no gene match: 5. This CDR3 is CASSWEGAATNEKLFF. The DNA for the CDR3 is TGTGCCAGCAGTTGGGAGGGGGCTGCAACTAATGAAAAACTGTTTTTT.

Turning to this clonotype: One end of the junction is discordant with germline, which a read error may explain. The chain is built from TRBV18 and TRBJ2-5; D is possibly TRBD1 (6 bases). Germline loops: CDR1 KGHSH, CDR2 LQKENI. This CDR3 is built from 13 residues. Here the CDR3 DNA reads TGTGCCACCTCAGGGGATCGTCAAGAGACCCAGTACTTC. Encoded protein: CATSGDRQETQYF.

By sample share, this clonotype is medium-sized. This rearrangement joins TRBV25-1 to TRBJ2-2, with D possibly matching TRBD1 (5 bases). Trimming took 4 bases from V and 0 from J, leaving 9 bases between them. The CDR3 extends over 15 amino acids. From germline, CDR1 is MGHDK and CDR2 SYGVNS. The CDR3 DNA sequence: TGTGCCAGCAGTGTTGCAGGGTCGAACACCGGGGAGCTGTTTTTT. Translation: CASSVAGSNTGELFF.

This clonotype is categorized as medium-sized (0.01 to 0.1%). The CDR3 DNA sequence: TGCGCCAGCAGCGGGGGACTAGCGGGAGGATCACCCTCTTCGGCTGAGCAGTTCTTC. Translating it yields CASSGGLAGGSPSSAEQFF. This rearrangement joins TRBV5-1 to TRBJ2-1; 15 bases are a match to TRBD2. CDR1 is SGHRS and CDR2 is YFSETQ in the germline V gene. Unmatched junction bases numbered 17, after V lost 4 bases and J lost 9 bases. The CDR3 sequence is 19 residues long.

This sequence joins TRBV7-9 and TRBJ2-5; 10 nucleotides match TRBD2. Germline assignment: CDR1 SEHNR and CDR2 FQNEAQ (reference sequence). Trimming took 8 bases from V and 4 from J; bases not matched to a gene: 10. The CDR3 is 15 residues long. The CDR3 region has the DNA TGTGCCAGCTCCGGGGTAGCGGGAGGAGGAGAGACCCAGTACTTC. Translation: CASSGVAGGGETQYF.

There are a few counts of this clonotype. V and J are TRBV6-6 and TRBJ1-5; D might be TRBD1 (5 bases). Germline values: CDR1 MNHNY, CDR2 SVGAGI (reference sequence). The CDR3 has 9 amino acids. V lost 11 bases, J lost 11 bases, and 10 bases lay in between. The CDR3 here is CAAGQSQHF. The CDR3 bases are TGTGCCGCAGGGCAGTCCCAGCATTTT.

The rearrangement links TRBV7-2 to TRBJ1-2; D gene unclear. The V end lost 2 bases, the J end lost 3 bases, and 7 bases lay between the germline ends. The germline gives CDR1 SGHTA, CDR2 FQGNSA. This CDR3 has 13 amino acids. The DNA for the CDR3 is TGTGCCAGCAGCTTAATGCAACACTATGGCTACACCTTC. It specifies CASSLMQHYGYTF.

The chain links TRBV24-1 to TRBJ2-1, with D maybe TRBD2 (6 bases). The V end lost 3 bases, the J end lost 3 bases, and 11 bases lay between the germline ends. CDR1 and CDR2 from the germline V gene are KGHDR and SFDVKD. The CDR3 is made up of 15 amino acids. CDR3 nucleotide sequence: TGTGCCACCAGTGATCCCGGGGGACTCTACAATGAGCAGTTCTTC. This encodes CATSDPGGLYNEQFF.

This chain connects TRBV3-1 to TRBJ1-1; D is undetermined. V was trimmed by 1 base and J by 0 bases, leaving 9 bases between them. The CDR3 length is 15 residues. In germline, CDR1 is LGHDT, CDR2 YNNKEL (reference sequence). The CDR3: CASSQARHMNTEAFF. The DNA of the CDR3 is TGTGCCAGCAGCCAAGCTCGACACATGAACACTGAAGCTTTCTTT.

The V call is TRBV7-3, the J call TRBJ2-3, with 8 bases matching TRBD2. V lost 8 bases and J lost 3; bases outside the gene matches: 10. This CDR3 has 15 amino acids. CDR1 and CDR2 (germline): SGHTA, FQGTGA. CDR3 nucleotides: TGTGCCAGCGGCTCCCAGCGGGAGCCAACAGATACGCAGTATTTT. This encodes CASGSQREPTDTQYF.

This clonotype came up a few times. The CDR3 nucleotides are TGTGCCAGCAGCTTACGTTTGGGCTCGCGGTACCAAGAGACCCAGTACTTC. Translation: CASSLRLGSRYQETQYF. The gene calls are TRBV11-2 and TRBJ2-5; D is uncertain. There are 17 residues in the CDR3. Germline CDR1 SGHAT, CDR2 FQNNGV. V lost 2 bases to trimming and J lost 0 bases, with 16 bases between them.

The chain has TRBV4-2 and TRBJ2-1; perhaps TRBD1 as D (6 bases). This CDR3 comprises 14 residues. Trimming stripped 0 bases from V and 10 bases from J, with 13 bases between. The V gene's germline CDR1 is LGHNA and CDR2 YNFKEQ. CDR3 region: CASSQDLGQPEQFF. CDR3 DNA: TGTGCCAGCAGCCAAGATCTAGGACAGCCCGAGCAGTTCTTC.

DNA of the CDR3: TGTGCCAGCAGCTTGCGCAGGGGGGGCCCTCGGGGCGGGGAGCTGTTTTTT. Amino acids: CASSLRRGGPRGGELFF. This chain uses TRBV5-5 with TRBJ2-2; D possibly uses TRBD1 or TRBD2 (7 bases each). The CDR3 is 17 residues long. Germline V gives CDR1 SGHKS, CDR2 YYEKEE (reference sequence). Trimming shortened V by 1 base and J by 7 bases, and 20 bases separated the two germline ends.

This clonotype was observed a few times. At one boundary the junction diverges from the germline segment, which might be a read error. The chain is built from TRBV18 and TRBJ2-5, with 14 bases matching TRBD2. Germline V gives CDR1 KGHSH, CDR2 LQKENI. The CDR3 is 15 amino acids. The CDR3 bases are TGTGCCAGCTCACTCGGGACTAGCGGGGGAGAGACTCAGTACTTC. This codes for CASSLGTSGGETQYF.

By sample share, this clonotype is medium-sized. The chain uses TRBV20-1 and TRBJ1-5; a possible D gene is TRBD1 (5 bases). The CDR3 sequence is 12 residues long. Germline V CDR1 and CDR2: DFQATT, SNEGSKA (reference sequence). CDR3 coding DNA: TGCTCGCAGGGTCGCGGCAATCAGCCCCAGCATTTT. It codes for CSQGRGNQPQHF.

The rearrangement joins TRBV5-4 to TRBJ2-7; D is uncertain. The V gene lost 3 bases and the J gene lost 6 bases, with 13 bases spanning the gap. This CDR3 spans 13 amino acids. Germline-derived CDR1 and CDR2 are SGHNT and YYREEE (reference sequence). CDR3 nucleotide sequence: TGTGCCAGCAGCTCTGACCCCCTGGGCGAGCAGTACTTC. This codes for CASSSDPLGEQYF.

This clonotype was found a few times. The V and J genes are TRBV9 and TRBJ2-1; D might be TRBD2 (6 bases). The CDR3 has 16 amino acids. The V end lost 0 bases, the J end lost 2 bases, and 12 bases lay between the germline ends. Germline values: CDR1 SGDLS, CDR2 YYNGEE. The CDR3 loop reads CASSVGRELPYNEQFF. The CDR3 DNA reads TGTGCCAGCAGCGTAGGGAGGGAGTTGCCCTACAATGAGCAGTTCTTC.

The chain uses TRBV28 and TRBJ2-7; perhaps TRBD2 as D (6 bases). The V end was cut by 5 bases, the J end by 0 bases, with 14 bases between. The CDR3 is 15 residues long. From germline, CDR1 is MDHEN and CDR2 SYDVKM. The CDR3, as DNA: TGTGCCAGCAGTCTCACGGGACTTACCTCCTACGAGCAGTACTTC. Translating gives CASSLTGLTSYEQYF.